These 19 T cell receptor beta chains were sequenced from one sample in a study of T cell changes during pregnancy in multiple sclerosis. Sequencing used immunoSEQ multiplex PCR; TCRdb keeps in-frame clones, though not all of them. The table lists some 37,000 clones, about 91% of them singletons. Sequencing was performed on CD8+ T cells from peripheral blood mononuclear cells, taken after pregnancy. These TCRs come from a female donor with multiple sclerosis, enrolled in a pregnancy study.

The CDR3 DNA is TGTGCCAGCAGCCCCGGACTAGCGGGAAATGAGCAGTTCTTC. Translating gives CASSPGLAGNEQFF. The chain couples TRBV7-3 to TRBJ2-1; 12 bases agree with TRBD2. CDR1 and CDR2 (germline): SGHTA, FQGTGA. The V segment lost 5 bases and the J segment 7 bases; nucleotides outside the gene matches: 3. The CDR3 spans 14 residues. Complete variable domain (other parts from reference TRBV7-3 and TRBJ2-1): GAGVSQTPSNKVTEKGKYVELRCDPISGHTALYWYRQSLGQGPEFLIYFQGTGAADDSGLPNDRFFAVRPEGSVSTLKIQRTERGDSAVYLCASSPGLAGNEQFFGPGTRLTVL.

The V and J genes are TRBV27 and TRBJ2-1; 7 nucleotides match TRBD2. The CDR3 is made up of 13 amino acids. Germline CDR1 is MNHEY and CDR2 is SMNVEV (reference sequence). With V trimmed by 3 bases and J by 9 bases, 5 bases remained unmatched. The DNA for the CDR3 is TGTGCCAGCAGTTTCCGGGAGGATGGTGAGCAGTTCTTC. It codes for CASSFREDGEQFF.

The chain is built from TRBV27 and TRBJ2-3; TRBD1 might be the D (6 bases). Germline V gene data show CDR1 as MNHEY and CDR2 as SMNVEV (reference sequence). This CDR3 has 13 residues. V was trimmed by 5 bases and J by 4 bases, leaving 10 bases between them. The CDR3 loop is CASSTPGADTQYF. Here the CDR3 DNA reads TGTGCCAGCAGTACTCCAGGGGCAGATACGCAGTATTTT.

The V and J genes are TRBV21-1 and TRBJ2-5; the D segment call TRBD2 is taken from the table without a DNA check. TRBV21-1 is assigned pseudogene status. There are 18 residues in the CDR3. The CDR3 reads CASSKGYPAGGSVETQYF. CDR3 bases: TGTGCCAGCAGCAAAGGCTATCCAGCGGGAGGGTCGGTCGAGACCCAGTACTTC.

This rearrangement joins TRBV2 to TRBJ1-2; 8 positions match TRBD1. Trimming took 8 bases from V and 0 from J; bases not matched to a gene: 2. The CDR3 covers 13 residues. Germline V CDR1 and CDR2: SNHLY, FYNNEI. The CDR3 nucleotides are TGTGCCAGCCTGGGACAGGCTAACTATGGCTACACCTTC. It is translated as CASLGQANYGYTF.

The chain recombines TRBV28 with TRBJ2-7; TRBD1 is a possible D gene (6 bases). The germline V and J ends were trimmed by 5 bases and 6 bases, with 17 bases remaining between them. Per the germline V gene, CDR1 is MDHEN and CDR2 is SYDVKM. The CDR3 has 14 amino acids. The CDR3 nucleotides are TGTGCCAGCAGTCCCGGGACAATGGACTTCGAGCAGTACTTC. Its protein is CASSPGTMDFEQYF.

This clone has just one count. The rearrangement joins TRBV27 to TRBJ2-3, with 9 bases lining up with TRBD2. The CDR3 sequence is 17 residues long. V shed 5 bases and J 2 bases; nucleotides not matched to a gene: 11. Per the germline V gene, CDR1 is MNHEY and CDR2 is SMNVEV (reference sequence). CDR3 sequence (DNA): TGTGCCAGCAGTCCGACTCCCCTAGCGGGGTTCACAGATACGCAGTATTTT. Amino acid sequence: CASSPTPLAGFTDTQYF.

This chain uses TRBV5-5 with TRBJ2-1; 10 bases agree with TRBD1. The junction had 4 bases not matched to a gene; V was cut back by 4 bases and J by 6 bases. The CDR3 covers 14 residues. Germline-derived CDR1 and CDR2 are SGHKS and YYEKEE (reference sequence). CDR3 amino acids: CASSPGTGVNEQFF. Here the CDR3 DNA reads TGTGCCAGCAGCCCCGGGACAGGGGTCAATGAGCAGTTCTTC.

This sequence joins TRBV9 and TRBJ2-7; TRBD2 is a possible D gene (6 bases). V was shortened by 3 bases and J by 3 bases, with 10 bases between the two germline ends. The germline V gene has CDR1 SGDLS and CDR2 YYNGEE. CDR3 length: 13 amino acids. CDR3: CASSGGGDYEQYF. CDR3 nucleotides: TGTGCCAGCAGCGGTGGCGGGGACTACGAGCAGTACTTC.

This chain links TRBV7-9 with TRBJ1-1; D is perhaps TRBD1 (6 bases). The CDR3 spans 16 residues. The ends were cut back, 5 bases at V and 1 base at J, with 17 bases in the middle. CDR1 SEHNR and CDR2 FQNEAQ come from the germline V gene (reference sequence). DNA for the CDR3: TGTGCCAGCAGCCCCGGGCAGGGGAGCAGGAACACTGAAGCTTTCTTT. This sequence encodes CASSPGQGSRNTEAFF.

This CDR3 reads CASSPQGTPDTQYF. The CDR3 DNA reads as TGTGCCAGCAGCCCACAGGGTACCCCAGATACGCAGTATTTT. The V gene is TRBV7-3, the J gene TRBJ2-3; perhaps TRBD1 as D (6 bases). Trimming left V 5 bases short and J 4 bases short, with 13 bases between. There are 14 residues in the CDR3. Looked up from germline, CDR1 is SGHTA and CDR2 is FQGTGA. The full variable domain, rest sourced from reference TRBV7-3 and TRBJ2-3, is GAGVSQTPSNKVTEKGKYVELRCDPISGHTALYWYRQSLGQGPEFLIYFQGTGAADDSGLPNDRFFAVRPEGSVSTLKIQRTERGDSAVYLCASSPQGTPDTQYFGPGTRLTVL.

The rearrangement links TRBV30 to TRBJ2-7; 9 bases line up with TRBD2. The V gene end was trimmed by 1 base and the J gene end by 2 bases; junction bases not matched to a gene: 6. Germline CDR1 reads GTSNPN; CDR2 reads SVGIG (reference sequence). CDR3 length equals 15 residues. The CDR3 is CAWSGSRLAAYEQYF. CDR3 DNA sequence: TGTGCCTGGAGTGGCTCCCGACTAGCGGCCTACGAGCAGTACTTC.

V and J are TRBV27 and TRBJ2-5; 15 positions agree with TRBD2. The V gene's germline CDR1 is MNHEY and CDR2 SMNVEV (reference sequence). The junction had 6 bases not matched to a gene; V was cut back by 6 bases and J by 4 bases. The CDR3 spans 16 residues. The CDR3 reads CASREGLAGGGETQYF. CDR3 sequence (DNA): TGTGCCAGCAGAGAGGGACTAGCGGGAGGAGGAGAGACCCAGTACTTC.

This clone was detected a few times. The chain employs TRBV5-6 and TRBJ1-2; TRBD1 is a possible D gene (5 bases). Germline V lookup: CDR1 SGHDT, CDR2 YYEEEE. V lost 4 bases and J 2 bases, leaving 18 bases between the germline ends. The CDR3 has 16 amino acids. CDR3 sequence reads: CASSVEKWGQNYGYTF. The DNA of the CDR3 is TGTGCCAGCAGCGTAGAGAAGTGGGGCCAGAACTATGGCTACACCTTC.

The chain joins TRBV19 to TRBJ1-6; TRBD1 might be the D (6 bases). Germline loops: CDR1 LNHDA, CDR2 SQIVND (reference sequence). The CDR3 length is 15 residues. V lost 6 bases and J lost 3, with 12 bases in between. DNA for the CDR3: TGTGCCAGTAGCCCCACGGACAGCTATAATTCACCCCTCCACTTT. Translated, it gives CASSPTDSYNSPLHF.

This clone was counted between two and nine times. CDR3 nucleotide sequence: TGTGCCAGCAGCCTGGGGCAGGGCTCCTACGAGCAGTACTTC. The encoded protein is CASSLGQGSYEQYF. This chain connects TRBV5-4 to TRBJ2-7, with TRBD1 as a possible D gene (5 bases). Germline values: CDR1 SGHNT, CDR2 YYREEE (reference sequence). This CDR3 is built from 14 residues. V was trimmed by 4 bases and J by 0 bases, leaving 11 bases between them.

The chain carries TRBV7-7 and TRBJ2-7, with 11 bases identical to TRBD2. The CDR3 is 15 amino acids. Per germline, CDR1 SSHAT and CDR2 FNYEAQ (reference sequence). J lost 3 bases, V lost 5 bases, and 6 bases had no gene match. CDR3 sequence (DNA): TGTGCCAGCAGCCCCGGCACTAGCGGGAGCTACGAGCAGTACTTC. It codes for CASSPGTSGSYEQYF.

The chain is built from TRBV19 and TRBJ2-3; D possibly corresponds to TRBD2 (5 bases). CDR1 and CDR2 (germline): LNHDA, SQIVND (reference sequence). The V end was cut by 3 bases, the J end by 3 bases, with 10 bases between. CDR3 length: 14 residues. The CDR3 bases are TGTGCCAGTAGTATTAAGGGAGCGACAGATACGCAGTATTTT. Translated, it gives CASSIKGATDTQYF.

The V gene is TRBV19, the J gene TRBJ1-1; 10 bases are shared with TRBD1. CDR1 and CDR2 from the germline V gene are LNHDA and SQIVND (reference sequence). The V and J ends lost 5 bases and 4 bases, in that order; junction bases with no gene match: 7. CDR3 length: 15 residues. The DNA of the CDR3 is TGTGCCAGTAGTCGACAGGGGGCGTCCGGCACTGAAGCTTTCTTT. Translation gives CASSRQGASGTEAFF.